This is a list of T cell receptor beta chains from one sample in a study of T cell changes during pregnancy in multiple sclerosis. Method: immunoSEQ multiplex PCR; TCRdb's copy keeps in-frame clones and lacks some. Of about 98,000 clones in the sample, about 90% were seen once. The input for sequencing was peripheral blood, taken after pregnancy. Receptors originate from a female donor in good health, enrolled as a control in a pregnancy study. Each CDR3 is given with its conserved first and last residue. A D gene is named only where the DNA matches it firmly. Only part of the rows carry a size: once, few, many, or a class if the clone is expanded.

>TRBD1|TRBV7-2|once|16|TRBJ2-7
CASSLGGPGQGNEQYF
TGTGCCAGCAGCTTAGGGGGGCCCGGACAGGGAAACGAGCAGTACTTC
>TRBD2|TRBV4-2|NA|17|TRBJ2-5
CASSQGREAPRQETQYF
TGTGCCAGCAGCCAGGGGCGGGAGGCGCCCCGACAAGAGACCCAGTACTTC
>NA|TRBV21-1|once|19|TRBJ2-4
CASSNYEGGGNGVKNIQYF
TGTGCCAGCAGCAACTACGAGGGAGGGGGGAATGGAGTCAAAAACATTCAGTACTTC
>NA|TRBV20-1|NA|10|TRBJ2-5
CSALGETQYF
TGCAGTGCGCTCGGAGAGACCCAGTACTTC
>NA|TRBV11-2|NA|16|TRBJ2-2
CASSLLISFPAGELFF
TGTGCCAGCAGCTTATTGATTAGCTTCCCTGCCGGGGAGCTGTTTTTT
>NA|TRBV20-1|few|11|TRBJ1-1
CSASWGPEAFF
TGCAGTGCTAGTTGGGGGCCCGAAGCTTTCTTT
>NA|TRBV28|NA|14|TRBJ2-7
CASIGTGSSYEQYF
TGTGCCAGCATCGGAACAGGGAGCTCCTACGAGCAGTACTTC
>TRBD1|TRBV18|NA|15|TRBJ1-6
CASSPPSDRFSPLHF
TGTGCCAGCTCACCTCCCTCGGACAGGTTTTCACCCCTCCACTTT
>NA|TRBV27|NA|14|TRBJ1-5
CASSLAGGTQPQHF
TGTGCCAGCAGTTTAGCGGGGGGCACTCAGCCCCAGCATTTT
>TRBD1|TRBV27|NA|13|TRBJ1-4
CASGDRVWEKLFF
TGTGCCAGCGGAGACAGGGTGTGGGAAAAACTGTTTTTT
>NA|TRBV19|NA|17|TRBJ2-5
CASSTYPSSIVTETQYF
TGTGCCAGTAGTACTTATCCTAGCTCCATAGTTACAGAGACCCAGTACTTC
>NA|TRBV9|NA|14|TRBJ1-4
CASSVRVGGEKLFF
TGTGCCAGCAGCGTAAGGGTAGGAGGTGAAAAACTGTTTTTT
>TRBD1|TRBV7-8|NA|15|TRBJ2-1
CASSFDRGIPGEQFF
TGTGCCAGCAGCTTCGACAGGGGAATTCCTGGTGAGCAGTTCTTC
>TRBD2|TRBV4-1|NA|15|TRBJ2-7
CASRQGLAGAYEQYF
TGCGCCAGCAGACAAGGACTAGCGGGAGCCTACGAGCAGTACTTC
>NA|TRBV10-3|NA|16|TRBJ2-7
CAISEVWTTSSYEQYF
TGTGCCATCAGTGAGGTTTGGACGACTAGCTCCTACGAGCAGTACTTC
>TRBD2|TRBV4-1|NA|16|TRBJ2-1
CASSQTSGGAANEQFF
TGCGCCAGCAGCCAGACAAGCGGGGGGGCGGCCAATGAGCAGTTCTTC
>TRBD1|TRBV29-1|once|13|TRBJ2-7
CSVPGQGNYEQYF
TGCAGCGTACCGGGACAGGGGAATTACGAGCAGTACTTC
>NA|TRBV6-5|NA|13|TRBJ1-5
CASSWGVNQPQHF
TGTGCCAGCAGTTGGGGGGTTAATCAGCCCCAGCATTTT
>TRBD1|TRBV6-5|NA|16|TRBJ2-7
CASSYRGQGASYEQYF
TGTGCCAGCAGTTACCGAGGGCAGGGGGCATCCTACGAGCAGTACTTC
>NA|TRBV7-7|NA|13|TRBJ1-6
CASSLSRDSPLHF
TGTGCTAGCAGCTTATCAAGAGATTCACCCCTCCACTTT
>TRBD1|TRBV19|NA|17|TRBJ1-2
CATSKGQGYSIGDGYTF
TGTGCCACCTCTAAAGGACAGGGGTACAGCATCGGGGATGGCTACACCTTC
>TRBD1|TRBV7-6|once|15|TRBJ2-1
CASSSGGTGLNEQFF
TGTGCCAGCAGCTCCGGGGGGACAGGGTTAAATGAGCAGTTCTTC